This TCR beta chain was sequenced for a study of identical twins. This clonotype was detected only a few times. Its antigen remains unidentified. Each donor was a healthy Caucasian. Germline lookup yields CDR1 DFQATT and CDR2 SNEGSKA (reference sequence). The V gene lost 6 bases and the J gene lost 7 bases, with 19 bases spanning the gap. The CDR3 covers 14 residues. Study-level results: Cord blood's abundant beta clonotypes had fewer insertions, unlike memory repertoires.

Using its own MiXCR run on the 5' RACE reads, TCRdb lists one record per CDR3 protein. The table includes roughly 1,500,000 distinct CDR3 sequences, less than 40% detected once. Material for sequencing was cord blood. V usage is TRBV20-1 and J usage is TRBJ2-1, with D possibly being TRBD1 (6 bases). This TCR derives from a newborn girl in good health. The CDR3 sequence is CSARADRRGNEQFF. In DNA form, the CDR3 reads TGCAGTGCCAGGGCGGACAGAAGAGGGAATGAGCAGTTCTTC.